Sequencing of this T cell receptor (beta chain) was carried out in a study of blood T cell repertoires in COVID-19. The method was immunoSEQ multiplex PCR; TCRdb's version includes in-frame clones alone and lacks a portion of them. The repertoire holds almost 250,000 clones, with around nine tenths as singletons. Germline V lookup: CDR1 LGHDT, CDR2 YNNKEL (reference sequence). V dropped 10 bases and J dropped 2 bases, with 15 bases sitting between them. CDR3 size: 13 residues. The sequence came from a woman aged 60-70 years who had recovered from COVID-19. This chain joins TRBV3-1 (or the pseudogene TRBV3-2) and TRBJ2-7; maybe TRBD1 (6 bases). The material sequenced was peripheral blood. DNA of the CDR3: TGTGCCACCGACACAGGGACCACCTACGAGCAGTACTTC. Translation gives CATDTGTTYEQYF.